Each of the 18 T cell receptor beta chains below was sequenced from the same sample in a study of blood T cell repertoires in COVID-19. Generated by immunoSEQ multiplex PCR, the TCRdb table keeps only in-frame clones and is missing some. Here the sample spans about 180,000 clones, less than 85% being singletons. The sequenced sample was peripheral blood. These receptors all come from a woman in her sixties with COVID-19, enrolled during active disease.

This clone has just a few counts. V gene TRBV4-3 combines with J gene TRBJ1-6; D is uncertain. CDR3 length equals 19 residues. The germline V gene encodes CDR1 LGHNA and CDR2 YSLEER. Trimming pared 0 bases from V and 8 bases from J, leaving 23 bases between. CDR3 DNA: TGCGCCAGCAGCCAAGATTATCGCGATCCGGAACGGCGGGATTCACCCCTCCACTTT. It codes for CASSQDYRDPERRDSPLHF.

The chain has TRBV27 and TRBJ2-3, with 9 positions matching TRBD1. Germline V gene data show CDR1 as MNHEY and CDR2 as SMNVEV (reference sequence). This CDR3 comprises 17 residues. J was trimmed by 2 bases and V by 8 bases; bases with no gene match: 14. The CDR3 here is CASAFQPRDRDTDTQYF. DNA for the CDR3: TGTGCCAGCGCGTTCCAACCACGGGACAGGGACACAGATACGCAGTATTTT.

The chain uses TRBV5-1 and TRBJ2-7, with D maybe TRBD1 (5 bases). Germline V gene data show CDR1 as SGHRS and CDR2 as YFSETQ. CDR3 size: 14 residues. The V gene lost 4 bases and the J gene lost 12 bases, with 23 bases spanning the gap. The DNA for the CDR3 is TGCGCCAGCAGCCCCGAGGCAGGGCTACCGGTTTCGTACGTC. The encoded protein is CASSPEAGLPVSYV.

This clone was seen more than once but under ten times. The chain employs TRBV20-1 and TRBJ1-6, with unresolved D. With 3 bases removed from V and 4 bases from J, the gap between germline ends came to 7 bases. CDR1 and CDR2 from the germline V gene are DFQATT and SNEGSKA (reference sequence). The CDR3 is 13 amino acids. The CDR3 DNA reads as TGCAGTGCTAGTAGGCGGTATAATTCACCCCTCCACTTT. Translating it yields CSASRRYNSPLHF.

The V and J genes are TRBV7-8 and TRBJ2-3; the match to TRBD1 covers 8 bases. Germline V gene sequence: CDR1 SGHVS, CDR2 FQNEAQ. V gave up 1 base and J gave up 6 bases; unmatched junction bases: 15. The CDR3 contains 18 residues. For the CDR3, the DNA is TGTGCCAGCAGCTTAGAGTTGGGCAGGGGGCGCGAAGGGGATACGCAGTATTTT. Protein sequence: CASSLELGRGREGDTQYF.

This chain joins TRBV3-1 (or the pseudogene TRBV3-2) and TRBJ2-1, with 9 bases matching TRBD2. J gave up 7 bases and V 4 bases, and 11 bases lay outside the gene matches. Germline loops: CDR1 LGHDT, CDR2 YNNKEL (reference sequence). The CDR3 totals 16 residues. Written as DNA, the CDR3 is TGTGCCAGCAGCCTTAGAACTAGCGGGCGACCGAATGAGCAGTTCTTC. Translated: CASSLRTSGRPNEQFF.

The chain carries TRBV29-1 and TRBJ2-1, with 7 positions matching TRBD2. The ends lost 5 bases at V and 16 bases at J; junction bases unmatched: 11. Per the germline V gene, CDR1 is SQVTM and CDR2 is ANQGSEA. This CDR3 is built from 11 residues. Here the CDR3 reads CSVRTGEGIFF. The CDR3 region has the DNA TGCAGCGTTCGGACCGGGGAGGGGATTTTCTTC.

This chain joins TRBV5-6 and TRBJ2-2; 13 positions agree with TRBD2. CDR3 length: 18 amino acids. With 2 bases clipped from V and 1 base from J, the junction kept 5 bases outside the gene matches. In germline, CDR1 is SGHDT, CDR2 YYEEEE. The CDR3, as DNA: TGTGCCAGCAGCTTCCGACTAGCGGGGGGCCTGAACACCGGGGAGCTGTTTTTT. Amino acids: CASSFRLAGGLNTGELFF.

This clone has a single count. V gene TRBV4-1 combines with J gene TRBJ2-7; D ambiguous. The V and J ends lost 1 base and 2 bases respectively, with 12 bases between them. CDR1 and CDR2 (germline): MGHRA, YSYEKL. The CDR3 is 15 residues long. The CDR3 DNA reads TGCGCCAGCAGCCAAGCCCAGGCTATTGCCTACGAGCAGTACTTC. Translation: CASSQAQAIAYEQYF.

The CDR3 DNA reads as TGTGCCAGCAGCACAGGGGCACCCCTCCACTTT. Translated, it gives CASSTGAPLHF. V gene TRBV28 combines with J gene TRBJ1-6; TRBD1 aligns across 7 bases. The germline gives CDR1 MDHEN, CDR2 SYDVKM. The CDR3 has 11 residues. V lost 6 bases and J lost 11; bases outside the gene matches: 1.

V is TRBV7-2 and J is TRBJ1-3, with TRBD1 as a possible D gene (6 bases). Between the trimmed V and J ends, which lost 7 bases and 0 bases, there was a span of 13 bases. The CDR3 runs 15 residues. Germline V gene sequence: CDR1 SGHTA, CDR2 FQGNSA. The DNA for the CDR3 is TGTGCCAGCAACCCGACAGGACGCTCTGGAAACACCATATATTTT. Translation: CASNPTGRSGNTIYF.

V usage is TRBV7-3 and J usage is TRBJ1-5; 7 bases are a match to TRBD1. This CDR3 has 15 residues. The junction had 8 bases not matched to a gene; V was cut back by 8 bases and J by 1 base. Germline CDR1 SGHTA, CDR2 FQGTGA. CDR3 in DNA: TGTGCCAGCGACAACAGGGGCTGCAGCAATCAGCCCCAGCATTTT. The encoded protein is CASDNRGCSNQPQHF. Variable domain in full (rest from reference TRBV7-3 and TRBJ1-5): GAGVSQTPSNKVTEKGKYVELRCDPISGHTALYWYRQSLGQGPEFLIYFQGTGAADDSGLPNDRFFAVRPEGSVSTLKIQRTERGDSAVYLCASDNRGCSNQPQHFGDGTRLSIL.

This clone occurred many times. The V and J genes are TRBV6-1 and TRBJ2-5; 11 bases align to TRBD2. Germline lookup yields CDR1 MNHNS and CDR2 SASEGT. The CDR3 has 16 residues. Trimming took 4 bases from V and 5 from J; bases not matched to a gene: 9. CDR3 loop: CASSVQSSGGWETQYF. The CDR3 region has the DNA TGTGCCAGCAGTGTTCAGTCTAGCGGGGGGTGGGAGACCCAGTACTTC.

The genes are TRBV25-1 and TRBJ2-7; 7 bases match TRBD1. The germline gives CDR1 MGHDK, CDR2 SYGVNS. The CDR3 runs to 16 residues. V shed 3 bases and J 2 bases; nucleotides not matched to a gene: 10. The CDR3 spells CASSDITRTGTYEQYF. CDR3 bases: TGTGCCAGCAGTGATATAACTAGGACAGGAACCTACGAGCAGTACTTC.

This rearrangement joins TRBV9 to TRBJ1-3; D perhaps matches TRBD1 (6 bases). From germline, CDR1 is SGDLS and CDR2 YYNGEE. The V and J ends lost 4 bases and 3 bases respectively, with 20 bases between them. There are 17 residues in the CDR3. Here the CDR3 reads CASSPDQQGSYGNTIYF. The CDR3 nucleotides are TGTGCCAGCAGCCCAGACCAACAGGGTAGTTATGGAAACACCATATATTTT.

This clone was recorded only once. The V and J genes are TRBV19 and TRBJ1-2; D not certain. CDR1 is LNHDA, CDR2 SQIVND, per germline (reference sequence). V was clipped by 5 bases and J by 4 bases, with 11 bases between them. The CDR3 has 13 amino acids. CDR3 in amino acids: CASSPDGSYGYTF. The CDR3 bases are TGTGCCAGTAGTCCGGACGGGAGCTATGGCTACACCTTC.

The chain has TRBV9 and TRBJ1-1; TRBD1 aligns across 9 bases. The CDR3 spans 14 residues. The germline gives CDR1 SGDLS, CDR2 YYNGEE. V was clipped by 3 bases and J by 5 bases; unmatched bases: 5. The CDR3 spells CASSGRQGVTEAFF. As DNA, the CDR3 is TGTGCCAGCAGCGGACGACAGGGGGTAACTGAAGCTTTCTTT.

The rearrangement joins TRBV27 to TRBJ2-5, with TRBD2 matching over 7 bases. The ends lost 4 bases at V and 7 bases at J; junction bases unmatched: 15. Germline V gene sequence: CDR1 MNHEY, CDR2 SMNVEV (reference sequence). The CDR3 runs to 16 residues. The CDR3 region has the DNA TGTGCCAGCAGTTCCGAAAGCGGGGATAAGAGAAGGACCCAGTACTTC. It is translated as CASSSESGDKRRTQYF.